The source of this T cell receptor beta chain is a study of blood T cell repertoires in COVID-19 (dated by TCRdb to 2018 to 2021). Regarding the complete study: Samples covering the acute and convalescent phases of COVID-19 were provided by collaborators in the United States, Italy and Spain. Where available, HLA class I and class II types were taken from metadata supplied by the sample provider and were not determined by assay-based typing. The samples were drawn from the first 160 participants of the ongoing ImmuneRACE study and from some 1,300 subjects provided by 6 global collaborators. Sample metadata almost always included a de-identified subject ID, COVID-19 status, age in years and sex. The repertoires were released in a freely available public database meant as a resource for research on the immune response to SARS-CoV-2. The dataset comprised deeply sampled blood TCRbeta repertoires from subjects exposed to, actively infected with, or recovered from COVID-19. The material from the prospective study consisted of cDNA or gDNA derived from T cells, B-cell-depleted T cells, or PBMCs.

V is reduced by 4 bases and J by 4 bases, leaving a spacing of 12 bases between them. The germline V gene encodes CDR1 SGDLS and CDR2 YYNGEE. CDR3 length: 14 amino acids, cysteine to phenylalanine. The DNA shown is the 42-base CDR3, in frame from base 1. On this clone: It lacks a known antigen. Per-base qualities were not stored, and no clone one base away is much larger.

TCRbeta CDR3 regions were amplified from genomic DNA using the immunoSEQ Assay, a bias-controlled multiplex PCR. The authors' analysis ran thus. The number of nucleated cells in each sample was estimated from the amplification of reference gene primers within the assay. Sequence reads were collapsed and filtered to measure the absolute abundance of every unique TCRbeta CDR3 rearrangement. For each sample, productive Simpson clonality was calculated as the square root of Simpson's diversity index over productive rearrangements. Sourced from immuneACCESS, this table was stored by TCRdb with only in-frame sequences that have V and J called. A share of the clones is absent; for the studies checked, an unresolved V gene accounts for under half, and the remainder has no known explanation. The DNA was the basis for D and trimming; V, J and clone size are from that table. This sample lists approximately 250,000 clones; roughly 88% were detected once. The top ten clones comprise about 2.5% of the sample.

In the prospective study, participants were 18 to 89 years old, resided in approximately 22 geographic areas of the United States, and were enrolled through a virtual design. In the prospective study, participants were assigned to cohorts based on the clinical history participants reported in a screening survey and a study questionnaire. In the prospective study, mobile phlebotomists collected whole blood, serum and a nasopharyngeal or oropharyngeal swab from each participant. Participants in the prospective study had the option to provide additional blood draws and questionnaires over a 2-month period. Before DNA extraction, blood samples from the prospective study were shipped at room temperature or frozen. Study-wide conclusions, independent of this receptor: How much clinical and demographic metadata was included differed by source and by participant, and the metadata was provided uncurated.

The clonotype was recovered from a woman in her forties with acute COVID-19. The sequencing sample was made of PBMCs or T cells enriched from blood (not recorded which). This chain is built from TRBV9 and TRBJ2-1, with the D gene not clear enough to name. The CDR3: CASSFSTVYNEQFF. The DNA is as follows: TGTGCCAGCAGCTTTTCGACTGTTTACAATGAGCAGTTCTTC. The CDR3 plus the reference TRBV9 and TRBJ2-1 genes for the other parts give the full variable domain: DSGVTQTPKHLITATGQRVTLRCSPRSGDLSVYWYQQSLDQGLQFLIQYYNGEERAKGNILERFSAQQFPDLHSELNLSSLELGDSALYFCASSFSTVYNEQFFGPGTRLTVL.